A single T cell receptor (beta chain) is shown here with its context. As yet, its antigen is unknown. This may be a read error: a much more frequent sequence differs by one nucleotide. CDR1 MDHEN and CDR2 SYDVKM come from the germline V gene. This CDR3 comprises 14 residues. V was cut by 5 bases and J by 4 bases, with 11 bases left in between. This entry comes from a study of breast tumors, draining lymph nodes, adjacent tissues. Axillary draining lymph nodes of breast cancer patients supplied the node samples. TCRdb re-called the multiplex PCR reads with MiXCR, one entry per CDR3 protein. This sample has 140,000 to 150,000 distinct CDR3 sequences; 30% to 35% occur once, and the top ten carry approximately 2.3%. Whole-study results and caveats: Data only fit, rather than demonstrated, lymph node origin of most tumor T cells. Compared with basal-like, luminal-like tumors shared significantly more repertoire with nontumor tissue. Most tumor T cells seemingly derive from lymph node, then expand in tumor. Tumor TCR diversity was below lymph nodes but above nontumor tissue.

J is TRBJ2-2 and V is TRBV28; D is unclear. Sequenced sample: axillary lymph node tissue. The TCR sequence derives from a female donor with breast cancer. Some clones in this sample may be carry-over from other donors' samples. The CDR3 spells CASSAHAGTGELFF. CDR3 in DNA: TGTGCCAGCAGTGCACACGCTGGCACCGGGGAGCTGTTTTTT.